Each of the 29 T cell receptor beta chains below was sequenced from the same sample in a study of shared clonotypes between healthy human individuals. The assay was immunoSEQ multiplex PCR, and TCRdb's table has in-frame clones only and misses some. The table lists about 680,000 clones, around 67% of them singletons. Specimen: memory CD4+ T cells sorted from blood. Noted subset: CD45RA-negative fraction. The origin of the receptors is a woman aged 25 to 45 in good health.

The chain is built from TRBV7-2 and TRBJ2-7; no definite D call. Germline V gene lookup returns CDR1 SGHTA and CDR2 FQGNSA. CDR3 size: 14 residues. The V end lost 3 bases, the J end lost 0 bases, and 9 bases lay between the germline ends. CDR3 protein: CASSFNSFSYEQYF. The CDR3 DNA sequence: TGTGCCAGCAGCTTTAATAGCTTCTCCTACGAGCAGTACTTC.

The J gene is TRBJ2-3, the V gene TRBV5-1; possible D gene TRBD2, 6 bases. The CDR3 contains 16 residues. The germline gives CDR1 SGHRS, CDR2 YFSETQ. The V and J ends lost 3 bases and 8 bases respectively, with 22 bases between them. In DNA, the CDR3 is TGCGCCAGCAGCTCGGTGCGGGACCTGGCAAAGGGTACGCAGTATTTT. It specifies CASSSVRDLAKGTQYF.

Written as DNA, the CDR3 is TGTGCCAGTAGTATTCTAGCGGGACACTACGAGCAGTACTTC. The encoded protein is CASSILAGHYEQYF. This chain uses TRBV19 with TRBJ2-7; 9 positions agree with TRBD2. With V trimmed by 3 bases and J by 3 bases, 3 bases remained unmatched. Germline-derived CDR1 and CDR2 are LNHDA and SQIVND (reference sequence). CDR3 length: 14 amino acids.

The chain joins TRBV5-1 to TRBJ1-4; D not certain. The CDR3 consists of 14 residues. From germline, CDR1 is SGHRS and CDR2 YFSETQ. With 0 bases removed from V and 11 bases from J, the gap between germline ends came to 14 bases. The CDR3 region is CASSLDQKQTKLFF. The DNA of the CDR3 is TGCGCCAGCAGCTTGGATCAAAAACAGACGAAACTGTTTTTT.

This chain uses TRBV28 with TRBJ2-7, with 10 nucleotides matching TRBD2. Per germline, CDR1 MDHEN and CDR2 SYDVKM. V gave up 7 bases and J gave up 4 bases; unmatched junction bases: 10. The CDR3 totals 15 residues. CDR3 sequence reads: CASTTSGRAWYEQYF. The CDR3 bases are TGTGCCAGCACCACCAGCGGGAGGGCCTGGTACGAGCAGTACTTC.

J is TRBJ2-2 and V is TRBV27, with a possible D match to TRBD1 (5 bases). The CDR3 is 13 residues long. Trimming stripped 5 bases from V and 5 bases from J, with 9 bases between. CDR1 and CDR2 (germline): MNHEY, SMNVEV (reference sequence). DNA of the CDR3: TGTGCCAGCAGTCCCGCAGGGACCGGGGAGCTGTTTTTT. Translated: CASSPAGTGELFF.

This clone was picked up one time. This chain uses TRBV19 with TRBJ2-7; 14 bases map to TRBD2. The CDR3 has 18 amino acids. Looked up from germline, CDR1 is LNHDA and CDR2 is SQIVND (reference sequence). V shed 4 bases, J shed 2 bases, and the junction held 10 bases outside the gene matches. Here the CDR3 DNA reads TGTGCCAGTAGTAAATTCGGGACTAGCGGGAGTTACACCTACGAGCAGTACTTC. Protein sequence: CASSKFGTSGSYTYEQYF.

This chain connects TRBV6-5 to TRBJ2-6; D is undetermined. This CDR3 has 14 amino acids. V was trimmed by 5 bases and J by 1 base, leaving 6 bases between them. CDR1 is MNHEY and CDR2 is SVGAGI in the germline V gene. The CDR3 coding sequence is TGTGCCAGCAGTGCCCCTTCTGGGGCCAACGTCCTGACTTTC. Translation gives CASSAPSGANVLTF.

This chain joins TRBV6-6 and TRBJ2-1; TRBD2 matches at 9 bases. V trimming: 5 bases; J trimming: 0 bases; junction bases outside the gene matches: 5. Germline assignment: CDR1 MNHNY and CDR2 SVGAGI (reference sequence). The CDR3 consists of 16 residues. CDR3 sequence reads: CASSGTSRSSYNEQFF. CDR3 in DNA: TGTGCCAGCAGTGGGACTAGCAGAAGCTCCTACAATGAGCAGTTCTTC.

V gene TRBV27 combines with J gene TRBJ1-2; TRBD1 matches at 8 bases. Germline V gene data show CDR1 as MNHEY and CDR2 as SMNVEV (reference sequence). CDR3 length: 13 amino acids. Trimming removed 6 bases from V and 6 bases from J; junction bases left unmatched: 6. The CDR3 sequence: CASSPRGLDGYTF. The CDR3 DNA is TGTGCCAGCAGCCCCAGGGGGCTAGATGGCTACACCTTC.

A few counts support this clone. This chain connects TRBV5-1 to TRBJ1-2; D possibly corresponds to TRBD1 (6 bases). V lost 4 bases to trimming and J lost 0 bases, with 13 bases between them. The CDR3 runs 15 residues. In germline, CDR1 is SGHRS, CDR2 YFSETQ. The DNA for the CDR3 is TGCGCCAGCAGCACCGGACAGCTAGCTAACTATGGCTACACCTTC. Encoded protein: CASSTGQLANYGYTF. The variable domain in full, with the rest retrieved from reference TRBV5-1 and TRBJ1-2, is KAGVTQTPRYLIKTRGQQVTLSCSPISGHRSVSWYQQTPGQGLQFLFEYFSETQRNKGNFPGRFSGRQFSNSRSEMNVSTLELGDSALYLCASSTGQLANYGYTFGSGTRLTVV.

A note on this clone: A much larger clone differs from this one at a single base, so this may be a read error. V and J are TRBV28 and TRBJ2-7; a weak D match, TRBD1 (6 bases). V shed 6 bases and J shed 2 bases, with 8 bases lying between them. Germline V gene sequence: CDR1 MDHEN, CDR2 SYDVKM. This CDR3 region has 12 residues. The CDR3 is CASRGQTYEQYF. CDR3 DNA sequence: TGTGCCAGCAGAGGACAGACCTACGAGCAGTACTTC.

The V and J genes are TRBV2 and TRBJ2-5; perhaps TRBD1 as D (5 bases). The V end lost 7 bases, the J end lost 4 bases, and 10 bases lay between the germline ends. The CDR3 extends over 12 amino acids. Germline CDR1 reads SNHLY; CDR2 reads FYNNEI. CDR3 DNA sequence: TGTGCCAGCAAGGGGTTCGGAGAGACCCAGTACTTC. Translated, it gives CASKGFGETQYF.

The V gene is TRBV7-8, the J gene TRBJ2-5, with 8 nucleotides matching TRBD1. The germline CDR1 and CDR2 sequences are SGHVS and FQNEAQ. The length of the CDR3 is 15 residues. The junction had 11 bases not matched to a gene; V was cut back by 6 bases and J by 5 bases. CDR3 in amino acids: CASSSSGGPSETQYF. CDR3 DNA sequence: TGTGCCAGCAGTTCATCAGGGGGCCCGTCCGAGACCCAGTACTTC.

This clone was seen once. The chain is built from TRBV30 and TRBJ2-5; D assignment may be TRBD1 or TRBD2 (5 bases each). The CDR3 totals 13 residues. V lost 3 bases to trimming and J lost 6 bases, with 14 bases between them. CDR1 is GTSNPN and CDR2 is SVGIG in the germline V gene (reference sequence). Here the CDR3 reads CAWRRDRQKTQYF. The CDR3 coding sequence is TGTGCCTGGAGGAGGGACCGTCAGAAGACCCAGTACTTC.

The V gene is TRBV11-2, the J gene TRBJ2-5, with unresolved D. V lost 5 bases to trimming and J lost 3 bases, with 13 bases between them. Germline V gene data show CDR1 as SGHAT and CDR2 as FQNNGV. This CDR3 is built from 14 residues. The CDR3 loop reads CASSPPSRKETQYF. The CDR3, as DNA: TGTGCCAGCAGCCCTCCTTCGCGGAAAGAGACCCAGTACTTC.

The chain has TRBV28 and TRBJ2-7, with TRBD1 identical over 10 bases. V lost 6 bases and J lost 5; bases outside the gene matches: 10. The CDR3 is 15 residues long. Looked up from germline, CDR1 is MDHEN and CDR2 is SYDVKM. The chain's CDR3 is CASSRDRGRRNEQYF. The CDR3 region has the DNA TGTGCCAGCAGCCGGGACAGGGGAAGGAGGAACGAGCAGTACTTC.

This clone is a singleton in its sample. The V gene is TRBV20-1, the J gene TRBJ2-5; a possible D gene is TRBD2 (5 bases). This CDR3 spans 11 amino acids. With 7 bases removed from V and 2 bases from J, the gap between germline ends came to 8 bases. The germline gives CDR1 DFQATT, CDR2 SNEGSKA (reference sequence). Here the CDR3 reads CSGGKQETQYF. The CDR3 DNA follows: TGCAGTGGAGGGAAACAAGAGACCCAGTACTTC.

This chain links TRBV5-6 with TRBJ2-1; 10 bases match TRBD2. CDR3 length: 15 amino acids. Trimming removed 4 bases from V and 5 bases from J; junction bases left unmatched: 6. CDR1 is SGHDT and CDR2 is YYEEEE in the germline V gene. The CDR3 loop is CASSPRTSGDNEQFF. The CDR3 DNA reads as TGTGCCAGCAGCCCCCGGACTAGCGGAGACAATGAGCAGTTCTTC.

The chain joins TRBV11-2 to TRBJ2-4, with 13 bases that match TRBD2. J lost 4 bases, V lost 5 bases, and 8 bases had no gene match. Germline CDR1 is SGHAT and CDR2 is FQNNGV. The CDR3 totals 17 residues. The chain's CDR3 is CASSNTWTSGGKNIQYF. The CDR3 nucleotides read TGTGCCAGCAGCAACACGTGGACTAGCGGGGGTAAAAACATTCAGTACTTC.

CDR3 sequence (DNA): TGTGCCAGCAGCTTACTCAGGGCCGGGGGTACGCAGTATTTT. The encoded protein is CASSLLRAGGTQYF. The V gene is TRBV7-2, the J gene TRBJ2-3; possible D gene TRBD2, 6 bases. The germline V and J ends were trimmed by 2 bases and 8 bases, with 14 bases remaining between them. Germline-derived CDR1 and CDR2 are SGHTA and FQGNSA. The CDR3 covers 14 residues.

This sequence joins TRBV2 and TRBJ2-2; 8 bases fit TRBD2. The CDR3 sequence is 15 residues long. The J segment lost 7 bases and the V segment lost 1 base, leaving 5 bases of the junction unmatched. The germline gives CDR1 SNHLY, CDR2 FYNNEI. Here the CDR3 reads CASSEEAGVGGELFF. Here the CDR3 DNA reads TGTGCCAGCAGTGAAGAAGCGGGAGTGGGCGGGGAGCTGTTTTTT.

This clone was detected only once. The J gene is TRBJ1-4, the V gene TRBV27, with D uncertain. There are 13 residues in the CDR3. The V gene lost 1 base and the J gene lost 7 bases, with 7 bases spanning the gap. Germline V lookup: CDR1 MNHEY, CDR2 SMNVEV (reference sequence). In DNA form, the CDR3 reads TGTGCCAGCAGTTTATACGGGAGTGAAAAACTGTTTTTT. Its translation: CASSLYGSEKLFF.

For the CDR3, the DNA is TGTGCCAGCAGTTTACTCGGGGCACGAGGGGCTTTCTTT. It translates to CASSLLGARGAFF. This chain joins TRBV27 and TRBJ1-1; D is possibly TRBD1 (5 bases). V gave up 2 bases and J gave up 11 bases, with 15 bases separating them. Looked up from germline, CDR1 is MNHEY and CDR2 is SMNVEV (reference sequence). The CDR3 runs 13 residues.

Note on this clone: A read error may produce the germline difference seen at one junction end. This chain links TRBV2 with TRBJ2-1, with 8 bases fitting TRBD1. Germline V gene data show CDR1 as SNHLY and CDR2 as FYNNEI. The CDR3 contains 16 residues. CDR3 amino acids: CASREGQGRIGAEQFF. The CDR3 DNA is TGTGCCAGCAGGGAAGGACAGGGAAGGATAGGTGCTGAGCAGTTCTTC. Based on the CDR3 plus reference TRBV2 and TRBJ2-1, the full variable domain is EPEVTQTPSHQVTQMGQEVILRCVPISNHLYFYWYRQILGQKVEFLVSFYNNEISEKSEIFDDQFSVERPDGSNFTLKIRSTKLEDSAMYFCASREGQGRIGAEQFFGPGTRLTVL.

This chain links TRBV4-1 with TRBJ2-7, with 10 bases aligning to TRBD1. The length of the CDR3 is 15 residues. Germline trimming cut 3 bases from V and 6 bases from J; bases unmatched to any gene: 8. Germline lookup yields CDR1 MGHRA and CDR2 YSYEKL. CDR3 residues: CASSHPGQGPREQYF. In DNA form, the CDR3 reads TGCGCCAGCAGCCATCCGGGACAGGGGCCTCGCGAGCAGTACTTC.

This clone was seen many times. This chain uses TRBV2 with TRBJ1-1; 7 bases match TRBD1. After removal of 1 base from V and 2 bases from J, the junction contained 4 bases not matched to a gene. The CDR3 runs 15 residues. Germline CDR1 reads SNHLY; CDR2 reads FYNNEI. The CDR3: CASSEGGQPNTEAFF. The CDR3, as DNA: TGTGCCAGCAGTGAAGGGGGACAGCCCAACACTGAAGCTTTCTTT.

The V call is TRBV14, the J call TRBJ2-2; a weak D match, TRBD2 (6 bases). CDR1 is SGHDN and CDR2 is FVKESK in the germline V gene. There are 14 residues in the CDR3. Trimming took off 6 bases at V and 2 bases at J, with 10 bases between the two ends. The CDR3: CASRPDYNTGELFF. DNA for the CDR3: TGTGCCAGCAGGCCGGACTATAACACCGGGGAGCTGTTTTTT.

The chain combines TRBV5-5 with TRBJ1-4; D perhaps matches TRBD1 (6 bases). Germline CDR1 and CDR2: SGHKS and YYEKEE (reference sequence). CDR3 length: 15 residues. Trimming took off 4 bases at V and 2 bases at J, with 12 bases between the two ends. The chain's CDR3 is CASSTSQGTNEKLFF. The CDR3 nucleotides are TGTGCCAGCAGCACCTCACAGGGCACTAATGAAAAACTGTTTTTT.